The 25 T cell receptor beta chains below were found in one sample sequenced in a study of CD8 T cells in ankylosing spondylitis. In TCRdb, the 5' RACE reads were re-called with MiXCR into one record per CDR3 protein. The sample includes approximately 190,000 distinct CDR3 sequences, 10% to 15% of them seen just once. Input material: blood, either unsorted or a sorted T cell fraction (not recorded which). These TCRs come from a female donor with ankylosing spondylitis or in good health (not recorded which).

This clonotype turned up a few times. CDR3 in DNA: TGTGCCAGCAGCGTGGGGCTAGGAGGATATAACGGGGAGCTGTTTTTT. Translation gives CASSVGLGGYNGELFF. The chain has TRBV9 and TRBJ2-2, with D perhaps matching TRBD1 or TRBD2 (5 bases each). The V and J ends lost 2 bases and 7 bases respectively, with 18 bases between them. Germline CDR1 is SGDLS and CDR2 is YYNGEE. This CDR3 has 16 residues. Looking up the rest from reference TRBV9 and TRBJ2-2 gives the full variable domain: DSGVTQTPKHLITATGQRVTLRCSPRSGDLSVYWYQQSLDQGLQFLIQYYNGEERAKGNILERFSAQQFPDLHSELNLSSLELGDSALYFCASSVGLGGYNGELFFGEGSRLTVL.

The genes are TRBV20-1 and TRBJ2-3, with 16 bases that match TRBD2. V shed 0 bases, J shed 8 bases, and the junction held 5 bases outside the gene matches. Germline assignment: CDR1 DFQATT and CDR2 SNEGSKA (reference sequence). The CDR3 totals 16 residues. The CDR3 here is CSAREGTSGRVGTQYF. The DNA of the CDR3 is TGCAGTGCTAGAGAAGGGACTAGCGGGAGGGTCGGTACGCAGTATTTT.

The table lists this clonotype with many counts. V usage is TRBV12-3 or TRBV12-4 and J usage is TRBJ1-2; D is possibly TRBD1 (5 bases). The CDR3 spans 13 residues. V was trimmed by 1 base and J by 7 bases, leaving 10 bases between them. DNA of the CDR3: TGTGCCAGCAGTTTAGAGCCAGGGTCTGGCTACACCTTC. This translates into CASSLEPGSGYTF.

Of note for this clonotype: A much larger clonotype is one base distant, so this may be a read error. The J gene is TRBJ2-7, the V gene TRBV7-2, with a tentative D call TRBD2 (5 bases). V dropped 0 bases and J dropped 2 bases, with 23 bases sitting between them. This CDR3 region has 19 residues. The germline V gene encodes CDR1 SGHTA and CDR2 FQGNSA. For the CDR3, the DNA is TGTGCCAGCAGCTTAGCGCCCCCAGGCGGAGGCCCAAGAACCTACGAGCAGTACTTC. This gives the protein CASSLAPPGGGPRTYEQYF.

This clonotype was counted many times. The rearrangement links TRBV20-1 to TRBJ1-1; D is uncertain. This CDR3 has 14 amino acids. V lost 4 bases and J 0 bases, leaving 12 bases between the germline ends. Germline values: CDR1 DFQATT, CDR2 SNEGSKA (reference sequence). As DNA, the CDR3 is TGCAGTGCTAAGGACGGCCACATGAACACTGAAGCTTTCTTT. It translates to CSAKDGHMNTEAFF.

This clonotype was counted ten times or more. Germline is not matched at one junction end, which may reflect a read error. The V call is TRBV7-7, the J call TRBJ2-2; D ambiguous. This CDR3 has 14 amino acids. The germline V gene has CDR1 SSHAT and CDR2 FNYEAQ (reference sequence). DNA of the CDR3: TGTGCTAGCAGCTTAAACCCGAACACCGGGGAGCTGTTTTTT. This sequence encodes CASSLNPNTGELFF.

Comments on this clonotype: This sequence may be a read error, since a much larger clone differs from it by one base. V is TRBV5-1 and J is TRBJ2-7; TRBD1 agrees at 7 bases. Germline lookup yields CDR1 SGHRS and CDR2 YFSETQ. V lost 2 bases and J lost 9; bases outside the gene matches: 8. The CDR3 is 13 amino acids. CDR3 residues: CASSLDGQAGQYF. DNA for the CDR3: TGCGCCAGCAGCTTAGATGGACAGGCCGGGCAGTACTTC.

The CDR3 region is CASSYGTGVTFTYEQYF. The CDR3 region has the DNA TGTGCCAGCAGTTACGGGACAGGGGTCACCTTTACCTACGAGCAGTACTTC. The chain employs TRBV6-2 or TRBV6-3 and TRBJ2-7; 10 nucleotides line up with TRBD1. Germline CDR1 and CDR2: MNHEY and SVGEGT. V dropped 2 bases and J dropped 2; count of bases not matched to a gene: 9. This CDR3 comprises 17 residues.

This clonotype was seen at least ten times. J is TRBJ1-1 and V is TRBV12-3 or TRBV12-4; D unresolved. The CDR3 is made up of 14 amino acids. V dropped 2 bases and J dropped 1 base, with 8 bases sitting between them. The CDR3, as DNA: TGTGCCAGCAGTTTACTGGAGGGGAACACTGAAGCTTTCTTT. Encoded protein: CASSLLEGNTEAFF.

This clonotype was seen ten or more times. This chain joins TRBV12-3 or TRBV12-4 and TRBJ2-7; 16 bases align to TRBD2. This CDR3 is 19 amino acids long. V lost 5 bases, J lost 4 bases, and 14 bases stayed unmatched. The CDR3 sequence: CASSRLKPGLAGGPYEQYF. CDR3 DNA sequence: TGTGCCAGCAGTCGCCTCAAACCGGGACTAGCGGGAGGGCCTTACGAGCAGTACTTC.

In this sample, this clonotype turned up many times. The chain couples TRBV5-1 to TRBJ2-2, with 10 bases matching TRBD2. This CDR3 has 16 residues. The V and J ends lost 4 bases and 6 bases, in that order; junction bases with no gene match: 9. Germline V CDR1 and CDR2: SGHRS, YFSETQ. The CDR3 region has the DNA TGCGCCAGCAGCCCTACTAGCGGGGCTTTCGCCGGGGAGCTGTTTTTT. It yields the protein CASSPTSGAFAGELFF.

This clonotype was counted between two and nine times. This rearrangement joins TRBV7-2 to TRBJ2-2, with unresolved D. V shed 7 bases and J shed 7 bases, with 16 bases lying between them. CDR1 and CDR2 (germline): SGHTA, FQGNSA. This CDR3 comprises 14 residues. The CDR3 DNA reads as TGTGCCAGCACCCTTACCTGGAAGGGCGGGGAGCTGTTTTTT. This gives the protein CASTLTWKGGELFF.

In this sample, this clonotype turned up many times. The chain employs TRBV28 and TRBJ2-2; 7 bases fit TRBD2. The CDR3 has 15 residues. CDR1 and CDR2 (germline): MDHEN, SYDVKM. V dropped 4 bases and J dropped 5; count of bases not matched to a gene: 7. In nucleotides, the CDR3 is TGTGCCAGCAGTTCATATCGACTAGCTACCGGGGAGCTGTTTTTT. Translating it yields CASSSYRLATGELFF.

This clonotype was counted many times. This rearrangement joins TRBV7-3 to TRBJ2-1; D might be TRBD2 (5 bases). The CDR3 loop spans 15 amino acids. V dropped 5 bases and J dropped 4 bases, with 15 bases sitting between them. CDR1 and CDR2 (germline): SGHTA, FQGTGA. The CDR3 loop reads CASSPSSGSYNEQFF. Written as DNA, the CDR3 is TGTGCCAGCAGCCCCTCGAGCGGCTCGTACAATGAGCAGTTCTTC.

CDR3 protein: CASSQGSGWGSYEQYF. The CDR3 DNA reads TGTGCCAGCAGCCAAGGTAGCGGCTGGGGTTCCTACGAGCAGTACTTC. This chain uses TRBV3-1 with TRBJ2-7, with D tentatively TRBD2 (6 bases). The CDR3 totals 16 residues. Germline CDR1 is LGHDT and CDR2 is YNNKEL (reference sequence). The V end lost 1 base, the J end lost 1 base, and 14 bases lay between the germline ends.

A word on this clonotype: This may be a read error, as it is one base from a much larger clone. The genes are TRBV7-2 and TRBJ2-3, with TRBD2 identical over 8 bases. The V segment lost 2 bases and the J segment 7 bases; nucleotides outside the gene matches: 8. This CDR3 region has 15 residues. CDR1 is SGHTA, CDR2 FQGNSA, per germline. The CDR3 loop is CASSLFAGGPNTQYF. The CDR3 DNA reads TGTGCCAGCAGCTTATTTGCGGGAGGCCCAAATACGCAGTATTTT.

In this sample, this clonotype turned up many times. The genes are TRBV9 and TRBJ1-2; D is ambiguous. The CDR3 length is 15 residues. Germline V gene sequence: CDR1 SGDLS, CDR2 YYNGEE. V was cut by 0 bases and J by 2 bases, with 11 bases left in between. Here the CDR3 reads CASSVATARNYGYTF. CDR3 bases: TGTGCCAGCAGCGTAGCTACGGCCAGAAACTATGGCTACACCTTC. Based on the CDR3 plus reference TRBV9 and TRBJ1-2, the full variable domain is DSGVTQTPKHLITATGQRVTLRCSPRSGDLSVYWYQQSLDQGLQFLIQYYNGEERAKGNILERFSAQQFPDLHSELNLSSLELGDSALYFCASSVATARNYGYTFGSGTRLTVV.

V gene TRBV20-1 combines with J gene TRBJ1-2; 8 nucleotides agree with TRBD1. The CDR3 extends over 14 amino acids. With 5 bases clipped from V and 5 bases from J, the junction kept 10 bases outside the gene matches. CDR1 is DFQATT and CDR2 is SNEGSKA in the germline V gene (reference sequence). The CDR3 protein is CSAGYGQGGYGYTF. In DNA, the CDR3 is TGCAGTGCTGGCTACGGACAGGGTGGTTATGGCTACACCTTC.

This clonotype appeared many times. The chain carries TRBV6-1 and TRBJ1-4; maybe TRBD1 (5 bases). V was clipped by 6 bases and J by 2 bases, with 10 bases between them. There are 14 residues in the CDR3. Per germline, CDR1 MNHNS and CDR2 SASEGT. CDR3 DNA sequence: TGTGCCAGCAGGCGGGGGTGGACTAATGAAAAACTGTTTTTT. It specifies CASRRGWTNEKLFF.

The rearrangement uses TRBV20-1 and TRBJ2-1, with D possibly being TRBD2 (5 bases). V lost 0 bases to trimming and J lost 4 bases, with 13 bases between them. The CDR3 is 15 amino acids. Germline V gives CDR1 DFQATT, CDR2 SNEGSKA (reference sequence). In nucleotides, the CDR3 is TGCAGTGCTAGAGATGACGGACTGGGATACAATGAGCAGTTCTTC. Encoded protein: CSARDDGLGYNEQFF.

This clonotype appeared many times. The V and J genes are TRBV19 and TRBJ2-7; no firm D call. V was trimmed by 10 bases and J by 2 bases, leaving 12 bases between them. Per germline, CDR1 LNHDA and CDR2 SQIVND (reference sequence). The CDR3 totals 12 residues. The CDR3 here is CATSRSTYEQYF. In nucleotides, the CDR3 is TGTGCCACCTCAAGGAGTACCTACGAGCAGTACTTC.

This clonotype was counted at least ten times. CDR3 sequence (DNA): TGTGCCAGCCGGATTACCAAGTGGGAGAGCAGGGGCGGCGAGCAGTACTTC. This translates into CASRITKWESRGGEQYF. V usage is TRBV12-3 or TRBV12-4 and J usage is TRBJ2-7; possible D gene TRBD1, 6 bases. The CDR3 contains 17 residues. The germline V and J ends were trimmed by 8 bases and 6 bases, with 29 bases remaining between them.

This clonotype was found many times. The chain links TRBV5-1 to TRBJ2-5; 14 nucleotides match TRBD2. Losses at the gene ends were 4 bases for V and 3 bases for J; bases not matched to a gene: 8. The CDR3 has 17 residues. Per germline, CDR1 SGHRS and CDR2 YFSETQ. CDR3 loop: CASSLGTSGSKEETQYF. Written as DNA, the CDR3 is TGCGCCAGCAGCCTGGGGACTAGCGGGAGCAAGGAAGAGACCCAGTACTTC.

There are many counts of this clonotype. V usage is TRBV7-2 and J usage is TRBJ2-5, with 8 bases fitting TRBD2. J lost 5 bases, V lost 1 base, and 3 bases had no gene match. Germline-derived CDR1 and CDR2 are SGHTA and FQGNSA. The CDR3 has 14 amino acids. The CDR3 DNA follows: TGTGCCAGCAGCTTAGGGACTAGCCGGGAGACCCAGTACTTC. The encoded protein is CASSLGTSRETQYF.

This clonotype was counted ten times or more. CDR3 amino acids: CASSVGQGKGEKLFF. For the CDR3, the DNA is TGCGCCAGCAGCGTAGGACAGGGGAAAGGCGAAAAACTGTTTTTT. The chain uses TRBV5-1 and TRBJ1-4; 9 bases fit TRBD1. The V gene's germline CDR1 is SGHRS and CDR2 YFSETQ. Trimming took 4 bases from V and 8 from J; bases not matched to a gene: 9. This CDR3 is built from 15 residues. The complete variable domain, with remaining parts taken from reference TRBV5-1 and TRBJ1-4, reads KAGVTQTPRYLIKTRGQQVTLSCSPISGHRSVSWYQQTPGQGLQFLFEYFSETQRNKGNFPGRFSGRQFSNSRSEMNVSTLELGDSALYLCASSVGQGKGEKLFFGSGTQLSVL.